Listed below are T cell receptor beta chains from one sample, sequenced in a study of blood T cell repertoires in COVID-19. The method was immunoSEQ multiplex PCR; TCRdb's version includes in-frame clones alone and lacks a portion of them. Among 40,000 to 50,000 clones listed, 89% were seen once. Material: peripheral blood. These receptors were obtained from a human donor in a cohort sampled during active COVID-19. The CDR3 runs from the conserved cysteine through the conserved F or W. D genes are given only for firm matches.

v_gene: TRBV30; d_gene: .; j_gene: TRBJ1-6; CDR3aa: CAWGKFGGNSPLHF
v_gene: TRBV7-9; d_gene: .; j_gene: TRBJ2-1; CDR3aa: CASSFGGTSYNEQFF
v_gene: TRBV9; d_gene: TRBD1; j_gene: TRBJ1-2; CDR3aa: CASSTRTGEAGYTF
v_gene: TRBV2; d_gene: .; j_gene: TRBJ2-7; CDR3aa: CASSGQGYEQYF
v_gene: TRBV11-2; d_gene: TRBD1; j_gene: TRBJ1-3; CDR3aa: CASSFGTGLLRNTIYF
v_gene: TRBV2; d_gene: TRBD2; j_gene: TRBJ2-1; CDR3aa: CASRGTNYNEQFF
v_gene: TRBV10-3; d_gene: .; j_gene: TRBJ1-1; CDR3aa: CAISGYLGGEAFF
v_gene: TRBV7-9; d_gene: TRBD1; j_gene: TRBJ2-7; CDR3aa: CASSLMDRGLNEQYF
v_gene: TRBV3-1/TRBV3-2; d_gene: .; j_gene: TRBJ1-3; CDR3aa: CASSQVTGVGSGNTIYF
v_gene: TRBV2; d_gene: .; j_gene: TRBJ2-4; CDR3aa: CASSENSLAKNIQYF
v_gene: TRBV5-6; d_gene: TRBD1; j_gene: TRBJ1-6; CDR3aa: CASSPLDRSSYNSPLHF
v_gene: TRBV6-5; d_gene: .; j_gene: TRBJ1-2; CDR3aa: CASRGGRNYGYTF
v_gene: TRBV4-1; d_gene: .; j_gene: TRBJ2-5; CDR3aa: CASSQVRGRAEETQYF
v_gene: TRBV5-8; d_gene: TRBD1; j_gene: TRBJ2-5; CDR3aa: CASSLGDRGRETQYF
v_gene: TRBV11-3; d_gene: TRBD1; j_gene: TRBJ1-1; CDR3aa: CASSLRDREAFF
v_gene: TRBV11-2; d_gene: TRBD2; j_gene: TRBJ2-1; CDR3aa: CASSLDVAGEGLNEQFF
v_gene: TRBV2; d_gene: .; j_gene: TRBJ2-2; CDR3aa: CASKSPVRTSANTGELFF
v_gene: TRBV6-2/TRBV6-3; d_gene: TRBD1; j_gene: TRBJ2-6; CDR3aa: CASSGDRDRGLSGANVLTF
v_gene: TRBV9; d_gene: TRBD2; j_gene: TRBJ2-3; CDR3aa: CASSAQGLVAVSPSDTQYF
v_gene: TRBV29-1; d_gene: TRBD2; j_gene: TRBJ2-7; CDR3aa: CSVISREGRAAKYEQYF
v_gene: TRBV2; d_gene: .; j_gene: TRBJ2-5; CDR3aa: CASSEARGPGQETQYF
v_gene: TRBV5-1; d_gene: .; j_gene: TRBJ2-1; CDR3aa: CASSFWAIEATYNEQFF
v_gene: TRBV5-1; d_gene: .; j_gene: TRBJ2-5; CDR3aa: CASSPTDSPYGTQYF
v_gene: TRBV9; d_gene: TRBD1; j_gene: TRBJ1-2; CDR3aa: CASSPDRGYGYTF
v_gene: TRBV4-1; d_gene: TRBD2; j_gene: TRBJ2-2; CDR3aa: CASSQGTSSKDTGELFF
v_gene: TRBV19; d_gene: .; j_gene: TRBJ1-3; CDR3aa: CASSIWREPNHLPTIYF
v_gene: TRBV19; d_gene: TRBD1; j_gene: TRBJ2-3; CDR3aa: CASSILGQGSTDTQYF
v_gene: TRBV4-2; d_gene: TRBD2; j_gene: TRBJ2-1; CDR3aa: CASSQAWGLAGAEQFF
v_gene: TRBV11-1; d_gene: .; j_gene: TRBJ2-5; CDR3aa: CASNGRAEETQYF
v_gene: TRBV18; d_gene: TRBD1; j_gene: TRBJ1-4; CDR3aa: CASSSTGKDEKLFF
v_gene: TRBV3-1/TRBV3-2; d_gene: TRBD2; j_gene: TRBJ2-1; CDR3aa: CASSLRRAGGSNEQFF
v_gene: TRBV5-4; d_gene: TRBD1; j_gene: TRBJ1-2; CDR3aa: CASSFDLGQTYGYGYTF
v_gene: TRBV29-1; d_gene: .; j_gene: TRBJ2-4; CDR3aa: CSVGDRRLAKNIQYF
v_gene: TRBV30; d_gene: TRBD1; j_gene: TRBJ1-2; CDR3aa: CAWRRDRPYGYTF
v_gene: TRBV7-2; d_gene: .; j_gene: TRBJ1-2; CDR3aa: CASSLAAQGGGAGGYTF
v_gene: TRBV7-8; d_gene: .; j_gene: TRBJ1-4; CDR3aa: CASSFAWGRRQSTEKLFF
v_gene: TRBV3-1/TRBV3-2; d_gene: TRBD2; j_gene: TRBJ2-1; CDR3aa: CASTGAGAYNEQFF
v_gene: TRBV18; d_gene: .; j_gene: TRBJ1-3; CDR3aa: CASSTGNSGNTIYF
v_gene: TRBV5-1; d_gene: TRBD2; j_gene: TRBJ2-1; CDR3aa: CASSLSLAGSYNEQFF
v_gene: TRBV5-4; d_gene: TRBD1; j_gene: TRBJ1-3; CDR3aa: CASSLAATGTGNTIYF
v_gene: TRBV9; d_gene: .; j_gene: TRBJ1-2; CDR3aa: CASSVRQGSGYTF
v_gene: TRBV3-1/TRBV3-2; d_gene: .; j_gene: TRBJ1-2; CDR3aa: CASSQDPGGKAGWGYTF
v_gene: TRBV30; d_gene: TRBD1; j_gene: TRBJ2-4; CDR3aa: CAWIQGGKNIQYF
v_gene: TRBV15; d_gene: .; j_gene: TRBJ2-7; CDR3aa: CATSSRLPPSYEQYF
v_gene: TRBV2; d_gene: .; j_gene: TRBJ1-1; CDR3aa: CASSVARNTEAFF
v_gene: TRBV12-3/TRBV12-4; d_gene: .; j_gene: TRBJ1-6; CDR3aa: CASSSDTNSCHF
v_gene: TRBV7-6; d_gene: .; j_gene: TRBJ2-1; CDR3aa: CASSLGQGLVRNNEQFF
v_gene: TRBV4-3; d_gene: TRBD1; j_gene: TRBJ2-1; CDR3aa: CASSQSGTGDNEQFF
v_gene: TRBV5-1; d_gene: TRBD1; j_gene: TRBJ1-6; CDR3aa: CASSLPGQGNSPLHF
v_gene: TRBV10-1; d_gene: .; j_gene: TRBJ2-3; CDR3aa: CATSDGVTDTQYF
v_gene: TRBV4-1; d_gene: TRBD1; j_gene: TRBJ2-1; CDR3aa: CASSPWDREDNEQFF
v_gene: TRBV9; d_gene: TRBD2; j_gene: TRBJ2-3; CDR3aa: CASSERGLGDTQYF
v_gene: TRBV7-9; d_gene: TRBD1; j_gene: TRBJ1-3; CDR3aa: CASSSPGVGTGTGNTIYF
v_gene: TRBV2; d_gene: TRBD2; j_gene: TRBJ2-7; CDR3aa: CASSESISGGTYEQYF
v_gene: TRBV4-3; d_gene: .; j_gene: TRBJ2-1; CDR3aa: CASSQDKPSRGNEQFF